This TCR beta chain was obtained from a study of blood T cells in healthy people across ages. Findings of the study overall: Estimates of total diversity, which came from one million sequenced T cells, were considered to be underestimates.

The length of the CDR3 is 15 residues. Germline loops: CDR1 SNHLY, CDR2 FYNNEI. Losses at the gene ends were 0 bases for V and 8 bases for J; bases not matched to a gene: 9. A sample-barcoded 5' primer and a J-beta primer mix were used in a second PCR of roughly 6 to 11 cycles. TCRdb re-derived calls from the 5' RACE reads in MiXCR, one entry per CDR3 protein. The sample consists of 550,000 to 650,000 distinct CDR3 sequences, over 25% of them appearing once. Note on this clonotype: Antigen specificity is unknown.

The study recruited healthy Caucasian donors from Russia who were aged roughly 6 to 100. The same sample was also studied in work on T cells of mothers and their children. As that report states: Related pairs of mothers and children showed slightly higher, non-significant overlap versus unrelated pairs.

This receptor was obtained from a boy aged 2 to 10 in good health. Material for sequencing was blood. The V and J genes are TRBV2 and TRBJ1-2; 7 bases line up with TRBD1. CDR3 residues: CASSEATGVGAGYTF. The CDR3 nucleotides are TGTGCCAGCAGTGAAGCCACAGGGGTCGGGGCCGGCTACACCTTC.